This TCR beta chain appears in the sequencing data of a study of blood T cell repertoires in COVID-19. Whole-study context: Acute-phase and convalescent COVID-19 samples originated in the United States, Italy and Spain. In each case, the material was cDNA or gDNA derived from T cells, B-cell-depleted T cells, or PBMCs.

CDR1 and CDR2 from the germline V gene are GTSNPN and SVGIG (reference sequence). V was clipped by 4 bases and J by 6 bases, with 16 bases between them. This CDR3 has 13 residues. Authors' processing steps: Amplification of reference gene primers provided the estimated nucleated cell counts. Sequenced by immunoSEQ multiplex PCR; TCRdb stores in-frame clones only, minus some. V and J calls and clone size follow that table, whereas D and trimming were derived from the DNA. This sample has approximately 110,000 clones, with around nine tenths found just once. The source material was peripheral blood. J is TRBJ2-7 and V is TRBV30, with a possible D match to TRBD2 (6 bases). This clonotype was sampled from a middle-aged man with acute or convalescent COVID-19. The CDR3 region is CAWNWGRQGEQYF. In nucleotides, the CDR3 is TGTGCCTGGAACTGGGGGAGGCAGGGCGAGCAGTACTTC. Based on the CDR3 plus reference TRBV30 and TRBJ2-7, the full variable domain is SQTIHQWPATLVQPVGSPLSLECTVEGTSNPNLYWYRQAAGRGLQLLFYSVGIGQISSEVPQNLSASRPQDRQFILSSKKLLLSDSGFYLCAWNWGRQGEQYFGPGTRLTVT.